A single sample gave rise to the 10 T cell receptor beta chains below, sequenced in a study of breast tumors, draining lymph nodes, adjacent tissues. Axillary draining lymph nodes of breast cancer patients supplied the node samples. One entry per CDR3 protein, called by TCRdb with MiXCR from the multiplex PCR reads. The profile shows 150,000 to 250,000 distinct CDR3 sequences, about 32% of them singletons. Material for sequencing was axillary lymph node tissue. These receptor sequences come from a female donor with breast cancer. Some clones in this sample may be carry-over from other donors' samples.

This sequence joins TRBV12-3 or TRBV12-4 and TRBJ2-1; D may be TRBD1 or TRBD2 (5 bases each). This CDR3 is 17 amino acids long. Trimming shortened V by 4 bases and J by 1 base, and 17 bases separated the two germline ends. CDR3 bases: TGTGCCAGCAGTTCCCCCCAGGGAGCGACGTCCTACAATGAGCAGTTCTTC. Protein sequence: CASSSPQGATSYNEQFF.

This clonotype was picked up many times. This chain connects TRBV5-5 to TRBJ2-7; D is possibly TRBD2 (6 bases). Germline-derived CDR1 and CDR2 are SGHKS and YYEKEE (reference sequence). The CDR3 is 17 amino acids. V was shortened by 2 bases and J by 2 bases, with 20 bases between the two germline ends. Here the CDR3 DNA reads TGTGCCAGCAGCTTCGGATCGGCCCGGAGGGTGGCCTACGAGCAGTACTTC. Translated, it gives CASSFGSARRVAYEQYF.

Notes on this clonotype: A much larger clone sits a single nucleotide away, making a read error possible. J is TRBJ2-1 and V is TRBV12-3 or TRBV12-4; D remains unclear. This CDR3 is 16 amino acids long. CDR3 in amino acids: CASSLGGGSYGGEQLF. The CDR3 DNA reads TGTGCCAGCAGTTTAGGGGGTGGTAGCTACGGTGGTGAGCAGCTCTTC.

This clonotype was counted ten times or more. The chain links TRBV6-5 to TRBJ1-2; 8 nucleotides line up with TRBD1. J gave up 8 bases and V 10 bases, and 9 bases lay outside the gene matches. Germline V CDR1 and CDR2: MNHEY, SVGAGI. This CDR3 has 12 amino acids. The CDR3: CAIKDRAGGYTF. Written as DNA, the CDR3 is TGTGCCATCAAGGACAGGGCGGGCGGCTACACCTTC.

This chain connects TRBV25-1 to TRBJ2-2, with D unresolved. The ends were cut back, 8 bases at V and 1 base at J, with 11 bases in the middle. The germline gives CDR1 MGHDK, CDR2 SYGVNS. There are 14 residues in the CDR3. CDR3 coding DNA: TGTGCCAGCTCGGTACAGCGGAACACCGGGGAGCTGTTTTTT. Its translation: CASSVQRNTGELFF. Variable domain in full (rest from reference TRBV25-1 and TRBJ2-2): EADIYQTPRYLVIGTGKKITLECSQTMGHDKMYWYQQDPGMELHLIHYSYGVNSTEKGDLSSESTVSRIRTEHFPLTLESARPSHTSQYLCASSVQRNTGELFFGEGSRLTVL.

In this sample, this clonotype turned up many times. The V and J genes are TRBV7-8 and TRBJ2-1; no definite D call. The CDR3 is made up of 14 amino acids. V was cut by 0 bases and J by 1 base, with 4 bases left in between. Per the germline V gene, CDR1 is SGHVS and CDR2 is FQNEAQ. CDR3 sequence: CASSLAGSYNEQFF. DNA of the CDR3: TGTGCCAGCAGCTTAGCAGGGTCCTACAATGAGCAGTTCTTC. Full variable domain (outside the CDR3, taken from reference TRBV7-8 and TRBJ2-1): GAGVSQSPRYKVAKRGQDVALRCDPISGHVSLFWYQQALGQGPEFLTYFQNEAQLDKSGLPSDRFFAERPEGSVSTLKIQRTQQEDSAVYLCASSLAGSYNEQFFGPGTRLTVL.

This clonotype was counted many times. V is TRBV11-3 and J is TRBJ2-1; D is unresolved. Germline V gene lookup returns CDR1 SGHNT and CDR2 YENEEA. CDR3 length: 14 amino acids. V dropped 5 bases and J dropped 4 bases, with 12 bases sitting between them. The CDR3 bases are TGTGCCAGCAGCGCCCATTCCAGGTACAATGAGCAGTTCTTC. It specifies CASSAHSRYNEQFF.

In regard to this clonotype: Its ends do not fully match the called genes, so a read error is possible. This sequence joins TRBV7-9 and TRBJ1-4, with D maybe TRBD1 (5 bases). Per the germline V gene, CDR1 is SEHNR and CDR2 is FQNEAQ (reference sequence). The CDR3 covers 14 residues. CDR3 DNA sequence: TGTGCCAGCAGCTTAGCTGGGGCTAATGAAAAACTGTCCTTT. This gives the protein CASSLAGANEKLSF. The entire variable domain, with the rest obtained from reference TRBV7-9 and TRBJ1-4, is as follows: DTGVSQNPRHKITKRGQNVTFRCDPISEHNRLYWYRQTLGQGPEFLTYFQNEAQLEKSRLLSDRFSAERPKGSFSTLEIQRTEQGDSAMYLCASSLAGANEKLSFGSGTQLSVL.

Notes on this clonotype: The CDR3 end shows no conserved phenylalanine or tryptophan, and so a read error is likely. The DNA is left out, because the CDR3 cannot be placed on it with certainty; the CDR3 is given as TCRdb lists it. V gene TRBV9 combines with J gene TRBJ2-6. CDR1 SGDLS and CDR2 YYNGEE come from the germline V gene. The CDR3 is 11 residues long, ends included. The CDR3 sequence: CASSVVPSLTS.

The chain uses TRBV11-1 and TRBJ1-2, with 7 bases aligning to TRBD1. The germline CDR1 and CDR2 sequences are SGHAT and FQDESV (reference sequence). The CDR3 is 13 residues long. With 6 bases clipped from V and 8 bases from J, the junction kept 9 bases outside the gene matches. CDR3 residues: CASRLTGTKGYTF. The CDR3 nucleotides read TGTGCCAGCAGACTGACAGGGACAAAAGGCTACACCTTC.